Below are 27 T cell receptor beta chains sequenced from a single sample in a study of cytomegalovirus exposure and HLA in healthy donors. The PCR contained 60 Vbeta and 13 Jbeta primers. Repertoires were generated with immunoSEQ multiplex PCR, while TCRdb's copy carries only in-frame clones and drops some. The data hold approximately 110,000 clones, with 81% observed a single time. Sequencing used PBMCs. The receptors stem from a woman in her thirties in good health and CMV-seronegative.

The chain uses TRBV9 and TRBJ2-3, with 12 nucleotides matching TRBD2. Per the germline V gene, CDR1 is SGDLS and CDR2 is YYNGEE. The CDR3 covers 20 residues. Losses at the gene ends were 0 bases for V and 4 bases for J; bases not matched to a gene: 15. The CDR3 loop is CASSVALASGRAGSADTQYF. CDR3 nucleotide sequence: TGTGCCAGCAGCGTAGCTTTGGCTAGCGGGAGGGCCGGTTCGGCAGATACGCAGTATTTT.

The sample holds one count of this clone. This rearrangement joins TRBV9 to TRBJ2-5; TRBD2 matches 7 bases. Germline V gene sequence: CDR1 SGDLS, CDR2 YYNGEE. V gave up 0 bases and J gave up 7 bases; unmatched junction bases: 15. The CDR3 is 17 amino acids. CDR3 in DNA: TGTGCCAGCAGCGTAGAAGATTCTAGCGGATCATTAGGGACCCAGTACTTC. Translating it yields CASSVEDSSGSLGTQYF.

The chain has TRBV7-2 and TRBJ2-7; D uncertain. The CDR3 extends over 13 amino acids. V lost 4 bases to trimming and J lost 6 bases, with 13 bases between them. The germline V gene has CDR1 SGHTA and CDR2 FQGNSA. The CDR3 DNA is TGTGCCAGCAGCTCCGCCCGATACAGCGAGCAGTACTTC. It codes for CASSSARYSEQYF.

The CDR3 here is CASSLDSLNTGELFF. The CDR3 DNA sequence: TGCGCCAGCAGCTTGGACTCCCTGAACACCGGGGAGCTGTTTTTT. J is TRBJ2-2 and V is TRBV5-1; unclear D gene. Germline lookup yields CDR1 SGHRS and CDR2 YFSETQ. The CDR3 contains 15 residues. V lost 0 bases and J 1 base, leaving 7 bases between the germline ends.

CDR3 bases: TGTGCCAGCATTGGACGAAGCGGACAGGGTTCCTCTGAGCAGTTCTTC. Translating gives CASIGRSGQGSSEQFF. The chain joins TRBV2 to TRBJ2-1; 8 bases agree with TRBD1. The J segment lost 9 bases and the V segment lost 7 bases, leaving 17 bases of the junction unmatched. This CDR3 has 16 amino acids. CDR1 is SNHLY, CDR2 FYNNEI, per germline.

This chain links TRBV5-4 with TRBJ1-5, with TRBD1 identical over 7 bases. Unmatched junction bases numbered 12, after V lost 7 bases and J lost 2 bases. CDR3 size: 16 residues. Germline values: CDR1 SGHNT, CDR2 YYREEE (reference sequence). The CDR3 protein is CASDPPDRVGNQPQHF. The CDR3 bases are TGTGCCAGCGACCCCCCCGACAGGGTTGGCAATCAGCCCCAGCATTTT.

The chain has TRBV11-2 and TRBJ2-3; the D is unclear. V lost 2 bases, J lost 2 bases, and 8 bases lay in between. Germline CDR1 reads SGHAT; CDR2 reads FQNNGV. This CDR3 is built from 14 residues. As DNA, the CDR3 is TGTGCCAGCAGCTTACTAGTGACCACAGATACGCAGTATTTT. Translating it yields CASSLLVTTDTQYF.

This clone was seen only a few times. The chain recombines TRBV9 with TRBJ1-5; 7 bases fit TRBD1. This CDR3 spans 15 amino acids. Losses at the gene ends were 5 bases for V and 7 bases for J; bases not matched to a gene: 12. CDR1 SGDLS and CDR2 YYNGEE come from the germline V gene. CDR3 region: CASSLSLTGTQPQHF. CDR3 sequence (DNA): TGTGCCAGCAGTCTTTCATTGACAGGGACGCAGCCCCAGCATTTT.

The gene calls are TRBV7-9 and TRBJ1-5; maybe TRBD1 (5 bases). Trimming left V 1 base short and J 7 bases short, with 17 bases between. The CDR3 consists of 16 residues. Germline V CDR1 and CDR2: SEHNR, FQNEAQ (reference sequence). The CDR3 reads CASSLEFSGGVQPQHF. For the CDR3, the DNA is TGTGCCAGCAGCTTAGAGTTCTCCGGGGGAGTACAGCCCCAGCATTTT.

V is TRBV13 and J is TRBJ2-7; 14 bases match TRBD2. The V gene end was trimmed by 2 bases and the J gene end by 6 bases; junction bases not matched to a gene: 6. The germline V gene has CDR1 PRHDT and CDR2 FYEKMQ (reference sequence). The length of the CDR3 is 16 residues. The CDR3, as DNA: TGTGCCAGCAGCTTAAGGGGGACTAGCGGGAGTTTCGAGCAGTACTTC. It yields the protein CASSLRGTSGSFEQYF.

The chain links TRBV30 to TRBJ2-3; TRBD2 matches 13 bases. Germline assignment: CDR1 GTSNPN and CDR2 SVGIG (reference sequence). The CDR3 loop spans 14 amino acids. Germline trimming cut 5 bases from V and 4 bases from J; bases unmatched to any gene: 3. CDR3 coding DNA: TGTGCCTGGGGACTAGCGGGAGATGCAGATACGCAGTATTTT. This sequence encodes CAWGLAGDADTQYF.

This clone was counted only a few times. CDR3 coding DNA: TGTGCCAGTAGTATTTTCGGTGCCGATGGCTACACCTTC. It encodes CASSIFGADGYTF. The V and J genes are TRBV19 and TRBJ1-2, with D hard to call. Trimming removed 3 bases at V and 6 bases at J, with 11 bases between. The CDR3 is 13 amino acids. Germline-derived CDR1 and CDR2 are LNHDA and SQIVND (reference sequence).

V gene TRBV18 combines with J gene TRBJ1-2; D is ambiguous. CDR1 is KGHSH, CDR2 LQKENI, per germline. CDR3 length: 16 amino acids. Trimming left V 3 bases short and J 0 bases short, with 14 bases between. CDR3 in DNA: TGTGCCAGCTCACCCTCCGCGGGAATTTCTAACTATGGCTACACCTTC. Protein: CASSPSAGISNYGYTF.

The V call is TRBV7-6, the J call TRBJ2-1; 7 positions match TRBD2. This CDR3 has 16 amino acids. The ends lost 2 bases at V and 6 bases at J; junction bases unmatched: 10. Per germline, CDR1 SGHVS and CDR2 FNYEAQ. The CDR3 coding sequence is TGTGCCAGCAGCTTAAAGGTGGGAGGGACCGGCAATGAGCAGTTCTTC. Residues: CASSLKVGGTGNEQFF.

V and J are TRBV7-2 and TRBJ2-1; D remains unclear. The germline V gene encodes CDR1 SGHTA and CDR2 FQGNSA. The V end lost 5 bases, the J end lost 4 bases, and 15 bases lay between the germline ends. This CDR3 is 15 amino acids long. The CDR3 DNA reads TGTGCCAGCAGCACGGGTTTGGTGGGTTACAATGAGCAGTTCTTC. It encodes CASSTGLVGYNEQFF.

The chain recombines TRBV7-2 with TRBJ2-5; TRBD1 matches 9 bases. Germline trimming cut 5 bases from V and 2 bases from J; bases unmatched to any gene: 12. The germline V gene has CDR1 SGHTA and CDR2 FQGNSA. The CDR3 extends over 17 amino acids. The CDR3 DNA reads as TGTGCCAGCAGCCCTGGGACAGGGCGTGCTAGACAAGAGACCCAGTACTTC. This translates into CASSPGTGRARQETQYF.

The chain couples TRBV7-3 to TRBJ2-7; 8 nucleotides agree with TRBD2. CDR1 SGHTA and CDR2 FQGTGA come from the germline V gene. This CDR3 spans 14 amino acids. V was pared by 4 bases and J by 6 bases, with 8 bases of the junction left unmatched. The CDR3 DNA sequence: TGTGCCAGCAGCTGGGGCGGGAGGAGTCCCGAGCAGTACTTC. It encodes CASSWGGRSPEQYF.

V is TRBV5-1 and J is TRBJ2-3; tentatively, D is TRBD1 (6 bases). Germline V gives CDR1 SGHRS, CDR2 YFSETQ. V was shortened by 1 base and J by 4 bases, with 13 bases between the two germline ends. The CDR3 runs to 15 residues. CDR3 amino acids: CASSLRGSGADTQYF. As DNA, the CDR3 is TGCGCCAGCAGCTTGAGGGGGAGTGGCGCAGATACGCAGTATTTT.

This sequence joins TRBV5-1 and TRBJ2-1, with D unclear. The germline gives CDR1 SGHRS, CDR2 YFSETQ. The CDR3 contains 13 residues. V lost 0 bases to trimming and J lost 5 bases, with 6 bases between them. For the CDR3, the DNA is TGCGCCAGCAGCTTGGGGCAGGACAATGAGCAGTTCTTC. It encodes CASSLGQDNEQFF.

This clone was recorded a few times. J is TRBJ2-7 and V is TRBV29-1; D may be TRBD1 (6 bases). Germline V lookup: CDR1 SQVTM, CDR2 ANQGSEA. V lost 5 bases and J lost 1, with 12 bases in between. CDR3 length equals 13 residues. CDR3 nucleotides: TGCAGCGTTTTACCAGGGGTATCCTACGAGCAGTACTTC. It yields the protein CSVLPGVSYEQYF.

This clone has just a few counts. The rearrangement joins TRBV10-2 to TRBJ2-5, with TRBD2 as a possible D gene (5 bases). Near its end, the DNA agrees better with TRBJ2-7, so the J call may be wrong. Germline values: CDR1 WSHSY, CDR2 SAAADI. This CDR3 has 15 amino acids. CDR3 DNA: TGCGCCAGCAGTGGGTCTAATCCGGGAAGAAACGAGCAGTACTTC. Residues: CASSGSNPGRNEQYF.

The rearrangement joins TRBV5-1 to TRBJ2-3, with 7 bases identical to TRBD2. The germline V gene has CDR1 SGHRS and CDR2 YFSETQ. The CDR3 spans 15 residues. Trimming removed 0 bases from V and 4 bases from J; junction bases left unmatched: 5. The CDR3 region has the DNA TGCGCCAGCAGCTTGGCCGGGGAGGGCCCAGATACGCAGTATTTT. Its protein product is CASSLAGEGPDTQYF.

The chain combines TRBV5-4 with TRBJ2-1; a weak D match, TRBD2 (7 bases). The CDR3 runs 15 residues. V dropped 6 bases and J dropped 0 bases, with 13 bases sitting between them. From germline, CDR1 is SGHNT and CDR2 YYREEE (reference sequence). CDR3 DNA: TGTGCCAGCACCCCGGGGGGCGGCTCCTACAATGAGCAGTTCTTC. It is translated as CASTPGGGSYNEQFF.

V and J are TRBV29-1 and TRBJ2-1; D may be TRBD1 (5 bases). The CDR3 is 16 residues long. CDR1 and CDR2 (germline): SQVTM, ANQGSEA. Trimming shortened V by 0 bases and J by 4 bases, and 16 bases separated the two germline ends. The CDR3 sequence is CSVEDVFAGRYNEQFF. The CDR3 DNA reads as TGCAGCGTTGAAGATGTCTTTGCAGGGCGGTACAATGAGCAGTTCTTC.

The chain has TRBV6-1 and TRBJ2-7; D ambiguous. CDR3 length equals 12 residues. Trimming removed 5 bases at V and 4 bases at J, with 9 bases between. CDR1 and CDR2 from the germline V gene are MNHNS and SASEGT. CDR3 in DNA: TGTGCCAGCAGTATAGCTGTGTACGAGCAGTACTTC. Its translation is CASSIAVYEQYF.

This chain connects TRBV5-6 to TRBJ2-7; a weak D match, TRBD1 (6 bases). The length of the CDR3 is 12 residues. Between the trimmed V and J ends, which lost 3 bases and 9 bases, there was a span of 13 bases. From germline, CDR1 is SGHDT and CDR2 YYEEEE. CDR3 residues: CASSYRVGGQYF. The CDR3 nucleotides are TGTGCCAGCAGCTACAGGGTGGGCGGGCAGTACTTC.

J is TRBJ2-1 and V is TRBV10-1, with 15 bases aligning to TRBD2. This CDR3 spans 18 amino acids. The V segment lost 0 bases and the J segment 13 bases; nucleotides outside the gene matches: 13. Germline V gene data show CDR1 as WNHNN and CDR2 as SYGVQD (reference sequence). Written as DNA, the CDR3 is TGCGCCAGCAGTGAGTCAGTGGTGGGGACTAGCGGGAGGTCTGAACAGTTCTTC. Protein: CASSESVVGTSGRSEQFF.